This T cell receptor (beta chain) emerged from a study of T cell responses to AZD1222 COVID-19 vaccine. Findings of the study overall: The sample set comprised mostly white British donors with more females, and clonal diversity was possibly underestimated.

Repertoires were generated with immunoSEQ multiplex PCR, while TCRdb's copy carries only in-frame clones and drops some. The sample yields 85,000 to 130,000 clones, around 90% seen once. Notes on this clone: Its target is unknown.

The CDR3 is made up of 14 amino acids. Trimming took 9 bases from V and 4 from J; bases not matched to a gene: 7. Per germline, CDR1 LNHDA and CDR2 SQIVND (reference sequence). This chain uses TRBV19 with TRBJ1-1; TRBD1 agrees at 11 bases. This sample comprised peripheral blood, obtained on day 0 of AZD1222 vaccination. This sequence originates from an adult in good health. Written as DNA, the CDR3 is TGTGCCAGCTCCCCCGGACAGGGGGCCACTGAAGCTTTCTTT. As protein: CASSPGQGATEAFF. Full variable domain (outside the CDR3, taken from reference TRBV19 and TRBJ1-1): DGGITQSPKYLFRKEGQNVTLSCEQNLNHDAMYWYRQDPGQGLRLIYYSQIVNDFQKGDIAEGYSVSREKKESFPLTVTSAQKNPTAFYLCASSPGQGATEAFFGQGTRLTVV.